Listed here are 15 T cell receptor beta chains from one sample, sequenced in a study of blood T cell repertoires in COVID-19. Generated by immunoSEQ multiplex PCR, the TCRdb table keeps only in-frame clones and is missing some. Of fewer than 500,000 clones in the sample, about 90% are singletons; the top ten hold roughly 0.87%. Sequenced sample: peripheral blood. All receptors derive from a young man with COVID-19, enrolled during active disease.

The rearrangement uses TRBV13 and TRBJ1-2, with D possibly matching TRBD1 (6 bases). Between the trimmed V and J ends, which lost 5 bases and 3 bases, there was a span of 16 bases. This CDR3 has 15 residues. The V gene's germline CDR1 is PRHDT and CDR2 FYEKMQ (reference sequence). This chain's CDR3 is CASSTSDRTYYGYTF. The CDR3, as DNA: TGTGCCAGCAGCACCTCCGACAGGACCTACTATGGCTACACCTTC.

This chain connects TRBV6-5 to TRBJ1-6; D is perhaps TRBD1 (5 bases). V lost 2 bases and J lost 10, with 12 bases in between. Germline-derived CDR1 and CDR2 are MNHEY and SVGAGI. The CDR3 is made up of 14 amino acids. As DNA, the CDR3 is TGTGCCAGCAGTTACGAGCAGGGAGGATCACCCCTCCACTTT. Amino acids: CASSYEQGGSPLHF.

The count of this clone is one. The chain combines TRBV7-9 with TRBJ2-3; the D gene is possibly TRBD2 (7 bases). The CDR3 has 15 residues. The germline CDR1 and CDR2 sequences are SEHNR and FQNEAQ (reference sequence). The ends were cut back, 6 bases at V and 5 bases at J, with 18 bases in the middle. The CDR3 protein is CASRSGAGAGDTQYF. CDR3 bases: TGTGCCAGCAGATCAGGGGCGGGAGCGGGAGATACGCAGTATTTT.

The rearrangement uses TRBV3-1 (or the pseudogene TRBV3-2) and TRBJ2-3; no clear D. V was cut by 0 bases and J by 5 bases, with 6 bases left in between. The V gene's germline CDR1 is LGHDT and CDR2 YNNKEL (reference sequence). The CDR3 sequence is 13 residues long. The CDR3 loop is CASSQDIVDTQYF. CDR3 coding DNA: TGTGCCAGCAGCCAAGATATAGTAGATACGCAGTATTTT.

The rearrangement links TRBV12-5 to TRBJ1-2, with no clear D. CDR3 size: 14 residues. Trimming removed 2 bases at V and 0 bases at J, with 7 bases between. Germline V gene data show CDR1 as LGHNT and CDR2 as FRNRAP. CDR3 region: CASGLQAANYGYTF. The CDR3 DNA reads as TGTGCTAGTGGTTTGCAGGCAGCTAACTATGGCTACACCTTC.

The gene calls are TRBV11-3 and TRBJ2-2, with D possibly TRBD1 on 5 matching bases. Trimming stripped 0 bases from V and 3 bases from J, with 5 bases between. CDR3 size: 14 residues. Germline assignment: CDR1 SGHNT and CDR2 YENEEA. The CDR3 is CASSLDRDTGELFF. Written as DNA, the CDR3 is TGTGCCAGCAGCTTAGACAGGGACACCGGGGAGCTGTTTTTT.

The CDR3 DNA is TGTGCCAGCAGCTTAGGTCACGGACAGGGGGACACTGAAGCTTTCTTT. This gives the protein CASSLGHGQGDTEAFF. The chain employs TRBV7-9 and TRBJ1-1; 10 bases agree with TRBD1. Germline V gives CDR1 SEHNR, CDR2 FQNEAQ (reference sequence). Trimming cost V 1 base and J 3 bases; bases outside gene matches: 5. This CDR3 region has 16 residues. Together with reference TRBV7-9 and TRBJ1-1, the CDR3 gives the full variable domain: DTGVSQNPRHKITKRGQNVTFRCDPISEHNRLYWYRQTLGQGPEFLTYFQNEAQLEKSRLLSDRFSAERPKGSFSTLEIQRTEQGDSAMYLCASSLGHGQGDTEAFFGQGTRLTVV.

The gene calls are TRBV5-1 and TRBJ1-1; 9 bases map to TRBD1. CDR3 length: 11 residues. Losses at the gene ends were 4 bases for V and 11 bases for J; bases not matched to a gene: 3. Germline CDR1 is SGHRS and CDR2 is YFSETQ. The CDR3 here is CASSQGQGAFF. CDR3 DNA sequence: TGCGCCAGCAGCCAGGGACAGGGCGCTTTCTTT. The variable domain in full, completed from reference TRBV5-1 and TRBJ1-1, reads KAGVTQTPRYLIKTRGQQVTLSCSPISGHRSVSWYQQTPGQGLQFLFEYFSETQRNKGNFPGRFSGRQFSNSRSEMNVSTLELGDSALYLCASSQGQGAFFGQGTRLTVV.

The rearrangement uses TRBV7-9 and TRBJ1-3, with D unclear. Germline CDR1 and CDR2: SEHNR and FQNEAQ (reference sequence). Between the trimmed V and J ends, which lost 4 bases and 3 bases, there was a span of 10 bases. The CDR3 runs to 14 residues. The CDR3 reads CASSSSPFGNTIYF. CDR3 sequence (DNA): TGTGCCAGCAGCTCGAGTCCGTTTGGAAACACCATATATTTT. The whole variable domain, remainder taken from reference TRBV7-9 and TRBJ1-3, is DTGVSQNPRHKITKRGQNVTFRCDPISEHNRLYWYRQTLGQGPEFLTYFQNEAQLEKSRLLSDRFSAERPKGSFSTLEIQRTEQGDSAMYLCASSSSPFGNTIYFGEGSWLTVV.

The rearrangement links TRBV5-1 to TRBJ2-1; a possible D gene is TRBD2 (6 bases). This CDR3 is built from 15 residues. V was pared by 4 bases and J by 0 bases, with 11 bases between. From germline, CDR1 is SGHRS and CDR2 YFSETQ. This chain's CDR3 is CASSPQRASYNEQFF. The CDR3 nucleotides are TGCGCCAGCAGCCCGCAGCGGGCCTCCTACAATGAGCAGTTCTTC.

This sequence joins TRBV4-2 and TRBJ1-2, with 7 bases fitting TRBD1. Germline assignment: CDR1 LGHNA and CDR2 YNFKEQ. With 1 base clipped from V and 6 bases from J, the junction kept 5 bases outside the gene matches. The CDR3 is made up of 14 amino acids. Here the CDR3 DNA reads TGTGCCAGCAGCCAAGGCACAGGGGATCATGGCTACACCTTC. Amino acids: CASSQGTGDHGYTF.

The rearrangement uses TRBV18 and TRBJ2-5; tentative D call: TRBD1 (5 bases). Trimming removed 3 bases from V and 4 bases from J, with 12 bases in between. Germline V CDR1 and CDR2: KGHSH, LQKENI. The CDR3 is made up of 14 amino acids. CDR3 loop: CASSPLGEGETQYF. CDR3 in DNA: TGTGCCAGCTCACCTTTAGGGGAAGGAGAGACCCAGTACTTC.

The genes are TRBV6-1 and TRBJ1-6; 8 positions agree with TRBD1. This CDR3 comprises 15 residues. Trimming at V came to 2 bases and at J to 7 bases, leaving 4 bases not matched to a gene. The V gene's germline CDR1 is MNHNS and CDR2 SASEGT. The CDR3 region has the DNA TGTGCCAGCAGTGAATCCCGACAGGGGAATTCACCCCTCCACTTT. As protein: CASSESRQGNSPLHF.

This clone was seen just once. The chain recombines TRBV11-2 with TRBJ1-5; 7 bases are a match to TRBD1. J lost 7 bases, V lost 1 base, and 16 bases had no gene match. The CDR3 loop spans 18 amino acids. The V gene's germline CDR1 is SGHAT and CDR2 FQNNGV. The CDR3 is CASSLGLAGTRTGQPQHF. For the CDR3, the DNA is TGTGCCAGCAGCTTAGGGCTGGCAGGTACAAGGACAGGACAGCCCCAGCATTTT.

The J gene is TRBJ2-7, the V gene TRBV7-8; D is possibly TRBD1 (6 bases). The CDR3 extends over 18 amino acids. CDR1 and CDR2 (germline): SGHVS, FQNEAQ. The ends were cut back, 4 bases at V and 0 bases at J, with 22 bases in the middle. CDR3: CASSSLAFWGQDSYEQYF. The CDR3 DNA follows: TGTGCCAGCAGCTCTCTTGCTTTTTGGGGGCAAGACTCCTACGAGCAGTACTTC.